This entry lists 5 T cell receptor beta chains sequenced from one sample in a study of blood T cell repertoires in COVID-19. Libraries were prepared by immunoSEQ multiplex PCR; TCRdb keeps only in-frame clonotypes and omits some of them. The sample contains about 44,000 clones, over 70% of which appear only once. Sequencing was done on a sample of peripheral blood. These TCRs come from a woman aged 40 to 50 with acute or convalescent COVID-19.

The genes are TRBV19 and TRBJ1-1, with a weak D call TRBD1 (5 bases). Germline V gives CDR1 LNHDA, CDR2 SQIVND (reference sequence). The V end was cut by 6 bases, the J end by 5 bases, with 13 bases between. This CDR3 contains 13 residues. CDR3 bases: TGTGCCAGTAGCCGGGGGGGAGGGACTGAAGCTTTCTTT. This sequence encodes CASSRGGGTEAFF.

The CDR3 DNA reads as TGTGCCAGCAGTTCAGGACAGATCCAAGAGACCCAGTACTTC. This sequence encodes CASSSGQIQETQYF. The J gene is TRBJ2-5, the V gene TRBV27; TRBD1 is a possible D gene (6 bases). This CDR3 is built from 14 residues. Trimming removed 4 bases from V and 1 base from J, with 10 bases in between. The germline V gene has CDR1 MNHEY and CDR2 SMNVEV (reference sequence).

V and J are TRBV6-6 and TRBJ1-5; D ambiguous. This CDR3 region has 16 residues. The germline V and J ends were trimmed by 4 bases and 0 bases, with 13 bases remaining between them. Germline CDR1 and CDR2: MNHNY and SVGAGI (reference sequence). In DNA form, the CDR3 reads TGTGCCAGCAGTTCGTTGACATCCTTTAGCAATCAGCCCCAGCATTTT. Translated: CASSSLTSFSNQPQHF.

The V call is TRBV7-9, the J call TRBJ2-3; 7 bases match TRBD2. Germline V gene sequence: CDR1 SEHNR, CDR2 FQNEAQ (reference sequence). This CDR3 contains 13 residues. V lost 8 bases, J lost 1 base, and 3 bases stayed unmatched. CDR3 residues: CASGLAGTDTQYF. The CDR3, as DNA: TGTGCCAGCGGTCTAGCGGGCACAGATACGCAGTATTTT.

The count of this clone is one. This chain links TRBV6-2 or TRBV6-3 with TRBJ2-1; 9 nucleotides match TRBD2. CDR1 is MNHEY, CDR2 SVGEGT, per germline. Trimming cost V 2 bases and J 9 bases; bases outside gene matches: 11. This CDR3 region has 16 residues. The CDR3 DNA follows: TGTGCCAGCAGTTACGGGGCTAGCGGGGCGTTTGGTGAGCAGTTCTTC. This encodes CASSYGASGAFGEQFF.